Reported below is one T cell receptor (beta chain). No antigen is known for it. A J-beta primer mix and a sample-barcoded 5' primer were used in a second PCR of about 7 to 12 cycles. TCRdb passed the 5' RACE reads through MiXCR, listing each CDR3 protein once. The repertoire holds 730,000 or so distinct CDR3 sequences, with roughly 43% as singletons. This record belongs to a study of blood T cells in healthy people across ages. Germline V gene lookup returns CDR1 SEHNR and CDR2 FQNEAQ (reference sequence). The CDR3 runs 14 residues. Trimming cost V 6 bases and J 0 bases, with 12 bases left between them. General study points: Estimated diversity across one million T cells was deemed an underestimate.

The sequenced material came from blood. This clonotype was sampled from a woman in her sixties in good health. The V gene is TRBV7-9, the J gene TRBJ2-7; D is ambiguous. The CDR3 loop is CASRLTESSYEQYF. The CDR3 nucleotides read TGTGCCAGCAGATTGACCGAGAGCTCCTACGAGCAGTACTTC.